This TCR beta chain appears in the sequencing data of a study of blood T cell repertoires in COVID-19. Across the whole study: Whether acute or convalescent, the COVID-19 samples came from the United States, Italy and Spain. T cells, B-cell-depleted T cells, or PBMCs provided the cDNA or gDNA that served as material.

TCRdb's copy holds only in-frame clones and misses some; the assay was immunoSEQ multiplex PCR. The sample lists roughly 330,000 clones, approximately 88% seen once, with under 5% in the top ten. CDR3 size: 14 residues. Trimming took off 2 bases at V and 1 base at J, with 7 bases between the two ends. Germline V gene lookup returns CDR1 KGHSH and CDR2 LQKENI. The TCR was taken from a woman aged 45-59 years with active or convalescent COVID-19. V and J are TRBV18 and TRBJ2-3; no firm D call. The sample taken for sequencing was peripheral blood. The CDR3 DNA reads TGTGCCAGCTCACCAGTAAGCGGCACAGATACGCAGTATTTT. This encodes CASSPVSGTDTQYF. Complete variable domain (other parts from reference TRBV18 and TRBJ2-3): NAGVMQNPRHLVRRRGQEARLRCSPMKGHSHVYWYRQLPEEGLKFMVYLQKENIIDESGMPKERFSAEFPKEGPSILRIQQVVRGDSAAYFCASSPVSGTDTQYFGPGTRLTVL.